The clone carrying this TCR beta chain was counted many times. Its specificity is unknown. The sample belongs to a study of neurological immune-mediated disorders. Findings and caveats of the study: The study found no CDR3 amino acid sequences shared by expanded clones across subjects, suggesting private repertoires in all groups.

The CDR3 is 17 amino acids. Germline assignment: CDR1 LNHDA and CDR2 SQIVND (reference sequence). V shed 2 bases, J shed 3 bases, and the junction held 7 bases outside the gene matches. The authors produced cDNA by 5'RACE using 10-nucleotide random UMIs. Via MiXCR, TCRdb re-called the 5' RACE reads, giving one row per CDR3 protein. The table lists around 19,000 distinct CDR3 sequences, about 10% of them singletons. The sequence was collected from a woman aged 45-60 years in good health. Material: CD8+ T cells from blood. The chain couples TRBV19 to TRBJ2-7; TRBD2 matches 13 bases. Here the CDR3 reads CASSIILGLAGRYEQYF. The CDR3 region has the DNA TGTGCCAGTAGTATAATCCTGGGACTAGCGGGGCGCTACGAGCAGTACTTC.